The 9 T cell receptor beta chains in this list originate from one sample, sequenced in a study of beta chain features in type 1 diabetes. These TCRs are of unknown antigen specificity. Findings and limits, study-wide: TCRB CDR3s from Type 1 diabetes patients were moderately but significantly shorter in all four CD4+ subsets.

Expressed TCRB transcripts were sequenced after all isolated RNA was converted to cDNA. The table came from immunoSEQ multiplex PCR; TCRdb's copy has only in-frame clones and leaves some out. The sample lists more than 550,000 clones, about 14% occurring once. Sequenced: naive CD4+ T cells from blood. Source of these receptors: a man younger than 30 with type 1 diabetes.

There are a few counts of this clone. The J gene is TRBJ2-7, the V gene TRBV4-2; D may match TRBD1 or TRBD2 (5 bases each). Trimming took off 2 bases at V and 7 bases at J, with 21 bases between the two ends. Germline V gives CDR1 LGHNA, CDR2 YNFKEQ. CDR3 length: 16 residues. In nucleotides, the CDR3 is TGTGCCAGCAGCCAAAGGTCGCGGGCAGGGCCGGAGGAGCAGTACTTC. Encoded protein: CASSQRSRAGPEEQYF.

This chain uses TRBV18 with TRBJ1-2, with unresolved D. The CDR3 covers 14 residues. Trimming removed 3 bases at V and 8 bases at J, with 16 bases between. Germline CDR1 KGHSH, CDR2 LQKENI. This CDR3 is CASSPQDGGSGYTF. In DNA, the CDR3 is TGTGCCAGCTCACCCCAGGATGGAGGAAGCGGCTACACCTTC.

This clone came up a few times. The chain links TRBV5-1 to TRBJ2-7; D not resolved. V lost 2 bases and J 0 bases, leaving 9 bases between the germline ends. From germline, CDR1 is SGHRS and CDR2 YFSETQ. The CDR3 is 14 amino acids. The CDR3 spells CASSFASSSYEQYF. The CDR3 DNA reads as TGCGCCAGCAGCTTTGCCAGTAGCTCCTACGAGCAGTACTTC.

The chain has TRBV28 and TRBJ2-7; D is unclear. The CDR3 is made up of 12 amino acids. The V end lost 7 bases, the J end lost 0 bases, and 7 bases lay between the germline ends. CDR1 and CDR2 from the germline V gene are MDHEN and SYDVKM. CDR3 region: CASMVSSYEQYF. In DNA form, the CDR3 reads TGTGCCAGCATGGTAAGCTCCTACGAGCAGTACTTC.

This chain connects TRBV10-3 to TRBJ2-5; 9 positions agree with TRBD1. The ends lost 10 bases at V and 2 bases at J; junction bases unmatched: 14. The V gene's germline CDR1 is ENHRY and CDR2 SYGVKD. The CDR3 covers 16 residues. The DNA for the CDR3 is TGTGCCACTGCCCCACATGACAGGGGGGCACAAGAGACCCAGTACTTC. Translated, it gives CATAPHDRGAQETQYF.

The sample holds a few counts of this clone. The chain has TRBV23-1 and TRBJ1-5; no definite D call. TRBV23-1 is identified as an open reading frame with a role that is uncertain. V was pared by 4 bases and J by 7 bases, with 5 bases between. The CDR3 consists of 11 residues. The CDR3 protein is CASSPGQPQHF. The CDR3 DNA follows: TGCGCCAGCAGTCCGGGGCAGCCCCAGCATTTT.

The V call is TRBV29-1, the J call TRBJ1-2; D might be TRBD1 (6 bases). The CDR3 runs to 13 residues. Trimming shortened V by 7 bases and J by 8 bases, and 20 bases separated the two germline ends. Germline lookup yields CDR1 SQVTM and CDR2 ANQGSEA. CDR3 loop: CSAPQGGGEGYTF. The DNA for the CDR3 is TGCAGCGCTCCCCAAGGAGGGGGTGAAGGCTACACCTTC.

The chain combines TRBV6-5 with TRBJ1-6; 9 nucleotides agree with TRBD1. This CDR3 is 14 amino acids long. V lost 8 bases and J lost 5; bases outside the gene matches: 4. Per germline, CDR1 MNHEY and CDR2 SVGAGI. As DNA, the CDR3 is TGTGCCAGCTTGACAGGGGGGCATAATTCACCCCTCCACTTT. Amino acids: CASLTGGHNSPLHF.

The V gene is TRBV5-1, the J gene TRBJ2-3; the D is unclear. Trimming left V 5 bases short and J 5 bases short, with 18 bases between. The CDR3 length is 15 residues. Germline CDR1 SGHRS, CDR2 YFSETQ. CDR3: CASRSLLNTVDTQYF. As DNA, the CDR3 is TGCGCCAGCAGATCGCTACTAAATACGGTAGATACGCAGTATTTT.